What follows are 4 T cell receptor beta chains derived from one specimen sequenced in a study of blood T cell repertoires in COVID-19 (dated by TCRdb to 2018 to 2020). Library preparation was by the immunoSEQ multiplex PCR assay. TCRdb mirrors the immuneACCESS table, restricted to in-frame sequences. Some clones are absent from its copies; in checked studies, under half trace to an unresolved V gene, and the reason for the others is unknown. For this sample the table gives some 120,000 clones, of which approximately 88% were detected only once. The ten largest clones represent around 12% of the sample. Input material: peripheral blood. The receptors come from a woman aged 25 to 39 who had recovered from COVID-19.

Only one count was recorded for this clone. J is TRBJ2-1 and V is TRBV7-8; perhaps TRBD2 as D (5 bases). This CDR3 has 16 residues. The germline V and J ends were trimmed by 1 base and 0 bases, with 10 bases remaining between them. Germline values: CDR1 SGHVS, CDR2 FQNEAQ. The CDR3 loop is CASSLVEGSSYNEQFF. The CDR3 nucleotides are TGTGCCAGCAGCTTAGTAGAGGGAAGCTCCTACAATGAGCAGTTCTTC.

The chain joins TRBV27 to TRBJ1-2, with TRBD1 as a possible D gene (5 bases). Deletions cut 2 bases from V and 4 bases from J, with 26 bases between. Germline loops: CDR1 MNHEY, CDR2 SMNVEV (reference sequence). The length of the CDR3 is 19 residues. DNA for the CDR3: TGTGCCAGCAGTTTAACGGCTGGGGGGGGAAGCGAGCTGGGCTATGGCTACACCTTC. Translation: CASSLTAGGGSELGYGYTF.

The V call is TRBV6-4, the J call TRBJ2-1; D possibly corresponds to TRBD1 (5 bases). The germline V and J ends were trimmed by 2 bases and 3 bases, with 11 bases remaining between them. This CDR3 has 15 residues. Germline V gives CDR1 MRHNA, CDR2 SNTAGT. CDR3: CASSDTPDNYNEQFF. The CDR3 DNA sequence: TGTGCCAGCAGTGACACCCCGGACAACTACAATGAGCAGTTCTTC.

CDR3 sequence: CASSVAVSRGQGAEAFF. CDR3 in DNA: TGTGCCAGCAGCGTAGCTGTTAGTAGGGGACAGGGGGCTGAAGCTTTCTTT. V gene TRBV9 combines with J gene TRBJ1-1, with 11 bases lining up with TRBD1. The V and J ends lost 0 bases and 6 bases, in that order; junction bases with no gene match: 10. There are 17 residues in the CDR3. In germline, CDR1 is SGDLS, CDR2 YYNGEE.